Listed here are 17 T cell receptor beta chains from one sample, sequenced in a study of T cell repertoires in cytomegalovirus infection. TCRdb called the reads again in MiXCR, with one record for every CDR3 protein. The top ten clones hold roughly 31% of a sample with approximately 110,000 distinct CDR3 sequences, around a tenth of them seen once. For these receptors, no antigen is known. What was sequenced was PBMCs, sequenced either directly or after in vitro stimulation (not recorded which). All receptors come from a human donor in good health (CMV status not recorded). Some clones in this sample may be carry-over from other donors' samples.

The rearrangement uses TRBV12-3 or TRBV12-4 and TRBJ1-5, with no clear D. V lost 3 bases, J lost 0 bases, and 9 bases lay in between. The CDR3 consists of 15 residues. CDR3 nucleotides: TGTGCCAGCAGTTTTAGTTCGGATAGCAATCAGCCCCAGCATTTT. Translating it yields CASSFSSDSNQPQHF.

This clonotype was detected a few times. The V and J genes are TRBV2 and TRBJ2-3; D is perhaps TRBD2 (7 bases). This CDR3 has 15 residues. The V end was cut by 8 bases, the J end by 1 base, with 16 bases between. Per the germline V gene, CDR1 is SNHLY and CDR2 is FYNNEI. The CDR3: CASGVQGGGTDTQYF. CDR3 DNA: TGTGCCAGCGGAGTACAGGGAGGGGGCACAGATACGCAGTATTTT.

As to this clonotype: A single base separates this from a much larger clone, so it may be a read error. V and J are TRBV4-1 and TRBJ2-1; D gene ambiguous. CDR1 is MGHRA and CDR2 is YSYEKL in the germline V gene. The CDR3 has 16 residues. CDR3 DNA: TGCGACAGCAGCCAAGATGAAGGAAAAGGCTACAATGAGCAGTTCTTC. It yields the protein CDSSQDEGKGYNEQFF.

A few counts support this clonotype. The chain employs TRBV28 and TRBJ2-3; 9 bases fit TRBD2. Germline CDR1 reads MDHEN; CDR2 reads SYDVKM. The CDR3 runs 15 residues. V was pared by 5 bases and J by 2 bases, with 5 bases of the junction left unmatched. Written as DNA, the CDR3 is TGTGCCAGCAGTAAACTAGCGGGCCACACAGATACGCAGTATTTT. This encodes CASSKLAGHTDTQYF.

This clonotype has more than one count but fewer than ten. This chain joins TRBV6-5 and TRBJ2-2; D gene unclear. The V gene's germline CDR1 is MNHEY and CDR2 SVGAGI. The CDR3 has 15 residues. Trimming pared 3 bases from V and 6 bases from J, leaving 14 bases between. CDR3 coding DNA: TGTGCCAGCAGTTATCTAGGTGGTGGATCCGGGGAGCTGTTTTTT. Translating gives CASSYLGGGSGELFF.

This clonotype was recorded many times. V usage is TRBV5-6 and J usage is TRBJ1-2; D unclear. Trimming stripped 4 bases from V and 2 bases from J, with 12 bases between. The CDR3 is made up of 14 amino acids. In germline, CDR1 is SGHDT, CDR2 YYEEEE. As DNA, the CDR3 is TGTGCCAGCAGCCCCAAGGACGGGAACTATGGCTACACCTTC. This translates into CASSPKDGNYGYTF.

This clonotype was counted many times. The CDR3 DNA sequence: TGTGCCAGTAGAGGTCGGGGGGCCGGGGATCAGCCCCAGCATTTT. This encodes CASRGRGAGDQPQHF. V gene TRBV19 combines with J gene TRBJ1-5, with a tentative D call TRBD1 (6 bases). Trimming shortened V by 6 bases and J by 5 bases, and 17 bases separated the two germline ends. The CDR3 consists of 15 residues. CDR1 and CDR2 from the germline V gene are LNHDA and SQIVND (reference sequence).

The chain combines TRBV12-3 or TRBV12-4 with TRBJ2-4; D not resolved. The CDR3 covers 14 residues. Trimming removed 0 bases from V and 5 bases from J, with 8 bases in between. The CDR3 loop is CASSLAGSENIQYF. The CDR3 nucleotides are TGTGCCAGCAGTTTAGCGGGGTCGGAAAACATTCAGTACTTC.

This clonotype was counted many times. CDR3 coding DNA: TGTGCCAGCAGTAATCCTGAGGTAGCGTTTCAACCGGATACGCAGTATTTT. Translation gives CASSNPEVAFQPDTQYF. The V gene is TRBV27, the J gene TRBJ2-3, with a tentative D call TRBD2 (5 bases). The CDR3 contains 17 residues. The V gene's germline CDR1 is MNHEY and CDR2 SMNVEV (reference sequence). Deletions cut 5 bases from V and 6 bases from J, with 24 bases between.

The gene calls are TRBV12-5 and TRBJ1-2; TRBD1 aligns across 9 bases. J was trimmed by 5 bases and V by 6 bases; bases with no gene match: 4. This CDR3 has 13 residues. Germline V gene lookup returns CDR1 LGHNT and CDR2 FRNRAP. CDR3 loop: CASGHGQGYGYTF. In DNA form, the CDR3 reads TGTGCTAGTGGCCACGGACAGGGGTATGGCTACACCTTC. Supplemented by reference TRBV12-5 and TRBJ1-2, the full variable domain reads DARVTQTPRHKVTEMGQEVTMRCQPILGHNTVFWYRQTMMQGLELLAYFRNRAPLDDSGMPKDRFSAEMPDATLATLKIQPSEPRDSAVYFCASGHGQGYGYTFGSGTRLTVV.

This clonotype was seen more than once but under ten times. This chain connects TRBV12-5 to TRBJ2-5; maybe TRBD2 (6 bases). Trimming removed 7 bases from V and 2 bases from J, with 11 bases in between. The CDR3 consists of 13 residues. CDR1 is LGHNT, CDR2 FRNRAP, per germline. The CDR3 coding sequence is TGTGCTAGTGCCTGGGGAGGACAAGAGACCCAGTACTTC. Its translation: CASAWGGQETQYF.

This chain connects TRBV6-5 to TRBJ2-1, with 12 nucleotides matching TRBD1. The trim removed 2 bases at V and 10 bases at J, leaving 9 bases unmatched. The CDR3 is 16 residues long. Germline V gene sequence: CDR1 MNHEY, CDR2 SVGAGI. The DNA of the CDR3 is TGTGCCAGCAGTTACGGTTCTGGGACAGGGGGCGAGGAGCAGTTCTTC. Protein product: CASSYGSGTGGEEQFF.

This chain links TRBV7-6 with TRBJ2-1; 11 nucleotides match TRBD2. CDR1 is SGHVS, CDR2 FNYEAQ, per germline. This CDR3 region has 15 residues. V shed 1 base, J shed 6 bases, and the junction held 2 bases outside the gene matches. The CDR3 DNA reads as TGTGCCAGCAGCTTAGGAGGGACTAGCGGCAATGAGCAGTTCTTC. Translating it yields CASSLGGTSGNEQFF.

This clonotype has ten or more counts. This chain joins TRBV28 and TRBJ1-2; 9 nucleotides agree with TRBD1. Germline V CDR1 and CDR2: MDHEN, SYDVKM. V shed 7 bases, J shed 7 bases, and the junction held 7 bases outside the gene matches. This CDR3 is 13 amino acids long. CDR3 residues: CASILGQGSGYTF. Here the CDR3 DNA reads TGTGCCAGCATCCTGGGACAGGGTTCTGGCTACACCTTC.

This clonotype was counted between two and nine times. J is TRBJ2-1 and V is TRBV6-5; no definite D call. V lost 6 bases, J lost 8 bases, and 17 bases lay in between. Germline V gene data show CDR1 as MNHEY and CDR2 as SVGAGI. The length of the CDR3 is 14 residues. This CDR3 reads CASRSIRSQYEQFF. Here the CDR3 DNA reads TGTGCCAGCAGGAGTATCAGAAGCCAGTATGAGCAGTTCTTC.

The chain recombines TRBV12-3 or TRBV12-4 with TRBJ1-2; D gene ambiguous. With 8 bases removed from V and 3 bases from J, the gap between germline ends came to 10 bases. The CDR3 spans 12 residues. The CDR3 DNA follows: TGTGCCAGCCAAGACGAGGACTATGGCTACACCTTC. This translates into CASQDEDYGYTF.

This clonotype occurred many times. This sequence joins TRBV14 and TRBJ2-3; no clear D. CDR3 length: 15 amino acids. The V end lost 4 bases, the J end lost 4 bases, and 15 bases lay between the germline ends. The germline gives CDR1 SGHDN, CDR2 FVKESK. This CDR3 reads CASSLQLTRADTQYF. For the CDR3, the DNA is TGTGCCAGCAGCCTCCAGCTAACTCGGGCAGATACGCAGTATTTT.